This T cell receptor (beta chain) is from a study of blood T cell repertoires in COVID-19. Study at large: Sites in the United States, Italy and Spain provided acute and convalescent COVID-19 samples. The cDNA or gDNA used as material had been derived from T cells, B-cell-depleted T cells, or PBMCs.

Authors' data handling: Nucleated cell counts were estimated from reference gene primer amplification. Measured with immunoSEQ multiplex PCR; TCRdb has only the in-frame clones, and not every one. The DNA gave D and trimming, while V, J and clone size come from that table. The sample consists of nearly 110,000 clones, about two thirds of them appearing once. This sequence was found in a human donor with acute or convalescent COVID-19. The donor label of this sample is uncertain. Sequenced sample: peripheral blood.

The CDR3 is CASSPGLPGDAQYF. The CDR3 DNA sequence: TGTGCCAGCTCACCCGGACTCCCGGGGGATGCCCAGTACTTC. This chain links TRBV18 with TRBJ2-5; the D gene is possibly TRBD2 (6 bases). Between the trimmed V and J ends, which lost 3 bases and 9 bases, there was a span of 17 bases. Germline V gene data show CDR1 as KGHSH and CDR2 as LQKENI. The CDR3 contains 14 residues.